Sequencing of this TCR beta chain was carried out in a study of breast tumors, draining lymph nodes, adjacent tissues. In this sample, this clonotype turned up many times. TCRdb itself ran the multiplex PCR reads through MiXCR, one entry per CDR3 protein. Of 150,000 to 200,000 distinct CDR3 sequences in the sample, 30% to 35% were seen once. Breast cancer patients provided tissue from their axillary draining lymph nodes. This receptor was taken from a female donor with breast cancer. Some clones in this sample may be carry-over from other donors' samples. Sequencing used axillary lymph node tissue.

CDR3 sequence (DNA): TGTGCCAGCAGCCAGACTGTAAATGAGCAGTTCTTC. Translated: CASSQTVNEQFF. The genes are TRBV3-1 and TRBJ2-1; D ambiguous. CDR1 is LGHDT, CDR2 YNNKEL, per germline (reference sequence). V was trimmed by 3 bases and J by 7 bases, leaving 7 bases between them. The CDR3 runs 12 residues.